The 18 T cell receptor beta chains below all came from one sample that was sequenced in a study of CD8+CD57+ T cells in acquired aplastic anemia. TCR beta VDJ and CDR3 profiles were obtained from a genomic DNA template. TCRdb analysed the reads with MiXCR anew, one entry per CDR3 protein. The sample has some 44,000 distinct CDR3 sequences, approximately 71% seen once. The sample comprised sorted CD4+, CD8+, or CD8+CD57+ T cells (not recorded which) from PBMCs. The receptors originated from a human donor in good health, serving as a control.

This clonotype ranks as medium-sized. The gene calls are TRBV7-9 and TRBJ1-4; no reliable D call. Trimming removed 4 bases at V and 4 bases at J, with 7 bases between. The germline CDR1 and CDR2 sequences are SEHNR and FQNEAQ (reference sequence). The CDR3 covers 13 residues. CDR3 sequence (DNA): TGTGCCAGCAGCTGGAGGGATAATGAAAAACTGTTTTTT. It specifies CASSWRDNEKLFF.

The chain combines TRBV2 with TRBJ1-2; the D gene is possibly TRBD1 (5 bases). Trimming pared 4 bases from V and 0 bases from J, leaving 12 bases between. The CDR3 is made up of 15 amino acids. Per the germline V gene, CDR1 is SNHLY and CDR2 is FYNNEI. In DNA, the CDR3 is TGTGCCAGCAGTGCCACGGGGACGTCTAACTATGGCTACACCTTC. Its protein is CASSATGTSNYGYTF.

This rearrangement joins TRBV9 to TRBJ1-1, with 11 positions matching TRBD1. Germline V gene lookup returns CDR1 SGDLS and CDR2 YYNGEE. This CDR3 has 16 amino acids. Germline trimming cut 0 bases from V and 1 base from J; bases unmatched to any gene: 2. CDR3: CASSVAGQGANTEAFF. The CDR3 bases are TGTGCCAGCAGCGTAGCCGGACAGGGGGCGAACACTGAAGCTTTCTTT. The variable domain in full, completed from reference TRBV9 and TRBJ1-1, reads DSGVTQTPKHLITATGQRVTLRCSPRSGDLSVYWYQQSLDQGLQFLIQYYNGEERAKGNILERFSAQQFPDLHSELNLSSLELGDSALYFCASSVAGQGANTEAFFGQGTRLTVV.

The chain combines TRBV7-6 with TRBJ2-7; D is tentatively TRBD1 or TRBD2 (5 bases each). CDR1 is SGHVS, CDR2 FNYEAQ, per germline. Trimming took 2 bases from V and 7 from J, leaving 18 bases between them. The length of the CDR3 is 15 residues. The CDR3 is CASSLSGTGPQEQYF. DNA for the CDR3: TGTGCCAGCAGCTTATCCGGGACCGGGCCGCAGGAGCAGTACTTC.

CDR3 in DNA: TGCGCCAGCAGTGAGCCCGGAAGGGATTCACCCCTCCACTTT. Translation: CASSEPGRDSPLHF. The V and J genes are TRBV10-2 and TRBJ1-6, with D hard to call. The CDR3 has 14 amino acids. Between the trimmed V and J ends, which lost 2 bases and 8 bases, there was a span of 10 bases. CDR1 and CDR2 from the germline V gene are WSHSY and SAAADI.

The chain employs TRBV2 and TRBJ2-7, with D possibly being TRBD1 or TRBD2 (5 bases each). CDR1 is SNHLY and CDR2 is FYNNEI in the germline V gene. The CDR3 loop spans 12 amino acids. The germline V and J ends were trimmed by 6 bases and 6 bases, with 12 bases remaining between them. The chain's CDR3 is CASSHRDPEQYV. The CDR3 DNA follows: TGTGCCAGCAGCCACCGGGACCCCGAGCAGTACGTC.

The chain joins TRBV7-2 to TRBJ2-7; 11 bases map to TRBD2. Germline assignment: CDR1 SGHTA and CDR2 FQGNSA. V trimming: 4 bases; J trimming: 3 bases; junction bases outside the gene matches: 5. CDR3 length: 15 residues. The CDR3: CASSYLAGGHYEQYF. DNA for the CDR3: TGTGCCAGCAGCTACCTAGCGGGGGGACACTACGAGCAGTACTTC.

This chain joins TRBV20-1 and TRBJ1-2; the D gene is possibly TRBD1 (6 bases). Germline V gene sequence: CDR1 DFQATT, CDR2 SNEGSKA (reference sequence). This CDR3 region has 12 residues. The ends were cut back, 5 bases at V and 4 bases at J, with 11 bases in the middle. The CDR3: CSAYRDGYGYTF. DNA of the CDR3: TGCAGTGCTTACAGGGATGGCTATGGCTACACCTTC.

This clonotype is medium-sized within its sample. The V call is TRBV25-1, the J call TRBJ1-4, with D uncertain. The V and J ends lost 3 bases and 3 bases respectively, with 8 bases between them. The CDR3 consists of 14 residues. CDR1 MGHDK and CDR2 SYGVNS come from the germline V gene. The CDR3 is CASSDRPANEKLFF. In nucleotides, the CDR3 is TGTGCCAGCAGTGATCGGCCAGCTAATGAAAAACTGTTTTTT.

The chain is built from TRBV10-3 and TRBJ2-7; TRBD1 might be the D (5 bases). Trimming cost V 10 bases and J 2 bases, with 12 bases left between them. The CDR3 length is 12 residues. Germline CDR1 ENHRY, CDR2 SYGVKD. CDR3 sequence: CASSQTAYEQYV. The CDR3 DNA reads TGTGCCAGCAGCCAGACAGCCTACGAGCAGTACGTC.

The rearrangement joins TRBV19 to TRBJ1-4, with 9 positions matching TRBD1. Per germline, CDR1 LNHDA and CDR2 SQIVND (reference sequence). CDR3 length equals 13 residues. V dropped 6 bases and J dropped 5; count of bases not matched to a gene: 1. The CDR3 nucleotides are TGTGCCAGTAGGGACAGGGGCAATGAAAAACTGTTTTTT. Encoded protein: CASRDRGNEKLFF.

V usage is TRBV7-9 and J usage is TRBJ1-1; possible D gene TRBD1, 5 bases. The CDR3 spans 15 residues. Trimming cost V 1 base and J 0 bases, with 9 bases left between them. Germline V lookup: CDR1 SEHNR, CDR2 FQNEAQ (reference sequence). CDR3 in DNA: TGTGCCAGCAGCTTAGTCGACAGTTTGAACACTGAAGCTTTCTTT. Translating gives CASSLVDSLNTEAFF.

This chain links TRBV20-1 with TRBJ1-6, with TRBD1 matching over 9 bases. Germline V CDR1 and CDR2: DFQATT, SNEGSKA (reference sequence). This CDR3 region has 16 residues. V was pared by 0 bases and J by 10 bases, with 10 bases of the junction left unmatched. In DNA, the CDR3 is TGCAGTGCTAGAGATCTCTCGGGACAGGGTGGATCACCCCTCCACTTT. Protein product: CSARDLSGQGGSPLHF.

This clonotype was seen once. J is TRBJ2-5 and V is TRBV19, with D perhaps matching TRBD1 or TRBD2 (5 bases each). CDR1 is LNHDA and CDR2 is SQIVND in the germline V gene (reference sequence). The CDR3 totals 15 residues. V lost 7 bases to trimming and J lost 1 base, with 16 bases between them. The CDR3: CASKHDWGSQETQYF. The CDR3 region has the DNA TGTGCCAGTAAGCATGATTGGGGGAGCCAAGAGACCCAGTACTTC.

Remarks on this clonotype: The final CDR3 position lacks the conserved phenylalanine or tryptophan, pointing to a likely read error. The chain has TRBV7-6 and TRBJ2-3, with TRBD1 identical over 9 bases. The CDR3 extends over 13 amino acids. Germline lookup yields CDR1 SGHVS and CDR2 FNYEAQ. V was pared by 5 bases and J by 6 bases, with 3 bases of the junction left unmatched. CDR3 loop: CASSLQGADTQYS. The CDR3 DNA sequence: TGTGCCAGCAGCCTACAGGGGGCCGATACGCAGTATTCT.

This chain joins TRBV24-1 and TRBJ1-1; TRBD1 might be the D (6 bases). Trimming shortened V by 4 bases and J by 1 base, and 12 bases separated the two germline ends. Germline V gene sequence: CDR1 KGHDR, CDR2 SFDVKD. CDR3 length: 15 amino acids. The CDR3 sequence: CATSDSRGPNTEAFF. The CDR3 DNA reads as TGTGCCACCAGTGACTCCAGGGGACCGAACACTGAAGCTTTCTTT.

This clonotype was counted once. The J gene is TRBJ1-6, the V gene TRBV11-1; 8 nucleotides align to TRBD1. The junction had 5 bases not matched to a gene; V was cut back by 4 bases and J by 3 bases. CDR1 is SGHAT, CDR2 FQDESV, per germline (reference sequence). The CDR3 is 16 amino acids. The CDR3 reads CASSSGTGFYNSPLHF. The CDR3 DNA follows: TGTGCCAGCAGCTCCGGGACAGGATTCTATAATTCACCCCTCCACTTT.

In this sample, this clonotype turned up a few times. The rearrangement links TRBV19 to TRBJ2-3; D call uncertain. The germline CDR1 and CDR2 sequences are LNHDA and SQIVND (reference sequence). V lost 3 bases, J lost 0 bases, and 7 bases lay in between. This CDR3 region has 14 residues. The CDR3 DNA is TGTGCCAGTAGTATGGGATTAAGCACAGATACGCAGTATTTT. Protein: CASSMGLSTDTQYF.